Listed below are T cell receptor beta chains from one sample, sequenced in a study of T cells in Graves' hyperthyroidism and ophthalmopathy. A single record per CDR3 protein comes from TCRdb applying MiXCR to the multiplex PCR reads. Altogether fewer than 700,000 distinct CDR3 sequences are present, about 17% being singletons, with the ten largest covering around 3.9%. The specimen sequenced was blood. These receptors were taken from a woman younger than 45 with Graves' hyperthyroidism. The CDR3 runs from the conserved cysteine through the conserved F or W. The order of the fields is clone size, J gene, D gene, V gene, CDR3 protein, CDR3 DNA. A D gene is named only where the DNA matches it firmly. Some rows mark clone size as missing; the rest say once, few, many or name a class of expanded clone.

abundance: many
j_gene: TRBJ2-7
d_gene: -
v_gene: TRBV30
CDR3aa: CAWSVGKGNEQYF
CDR3nt: TGTGCCTGGAGTGTGGGGAAAGGGAACGAGCAGTACTTC

abundance: -
j_gene: TRBJ2-7
d_gene: -
v_gene: TRBV10-1
CDR3aa: CASSEPGSSYEQYF
CDR3nt: TGCGCCAGCAGTGAGCCGGGGAGCTCCTACGAGCAGTACTTC

abundance: -
j_gene: TRBJ2-7
d_gene: TRBD2
v_gene: TRBV3-1
CDR3aa: CASSQERTSVNEQYF
CDR3nt: TGTGCCAGCAGCCAAGAAAGGACTAGCGTTAACGAGCAGTACTTC

abundance: few
j_gene: TRBJ2-1
d_gene: TRBD1
v_gene: TRBV28
CDR3aa: CASSPKDRGSSYNEQFF
CDR3nt: TGTGCCAGCAGCCCCAAAGACAGGGGAAGCTCCTACAATGAGCAGTTCTTC

abundance: many
j_gene: TRBJ1-3
d_gene: -
v_gene: TRBV7-6
CDR3aa: CASSSTGVEGGNTIYF
CDR3nt: TGTGCCAGCAGCTCTACCGGGGTCGAGGGCGGAAACACCATATATTTT

abundance: many
j_gene: TRBJ2-2
d_gene: -
v_gene: TRBV27
CDR3aa: CASSYFSGEITGELFF
CDR3nt: TGTGCCAGCAGTTATTTCTCCGGAGAAATCACCGGGGAGCTGTTTTTT

abundance: -
j_gene: TRBJ1-5
d_gene: -
v_gene: TRBV6-1
CDR3aa: CASSSLQVGQPQHF
CDR3nt: TGTGCCAGCAGTTCGCTCCAGGTGGGTCAGCCCCAGCATTTT

abundance: -
j_gene: TRBJ2-7
d_gene: -
v_gene: TRBV5-6
CDR3aa: CASSLEGSGMEQYF
CDR3nt: TGTGCCAGCAGCTTAGAGGGGTCTGGAATGGAGCAGTACTTC

abundance: many
j_gene: TRBJ1-1
d_gene: -
v_gene: TRBV30
CDR3aa: CAWEGGTEAFF
CDR3nt: TGTGCCTGGGAGGGAGGGACTGAAGCTTTCTTT

abundance: few
j_gene: TRBJ2-1
d_gene: TRBD2
v_gene: TRBV25-1
CDR3aa: CASSGSAGGPNEQFF
CDR3nt: TGTGCCAGCAGTGGGTCGGCGGGAGGGCCCAATGAGCAGTTCTTC

abundance: many
j_gene: TRBJ2-1
d_gene: TRBD2
v_gene: TRBV19
CDR3aa: CASSTSGPMIFYNEQFF
CDR3nt: TGTGCCAGTAGTACTAGCGGACCTATGATCTTCTACAATGAGCAGTTCTTC

abundance: many
j_gene: TRBJ2-3
d_gene: -
v_gene: TRBV18
CDR3aa: CASSPVGGLDTQYF
CDR3nt: TGTGCCAGCTCACCAGTGGGAGGCTTAGATACGCAGTATTTT

abundance: many
j_gene: TRBJ2-1
d_gene: -
v_gene: TRBV11-2
CDR3aa: CASSPLGAYNEQFF
CDR3nt: TGTGCCAGCAGCCCCCTCGGGGCGTACAATGAGCAGTTCTTC

abundance: -
j_gene: TRBJ1-3
d_gene: TRBD1
v_gene: TRBV30
CDR3aa: CAWTTGAGNTIYF
CDR3nt: TGTGCCTGGACGACAGGGGCTGGAAACACCATATATTTT

abundance: many
j_gene: TRBJ2-2
d_gene: -
v_gene: TRBV28
CDR3aa: CASSLSLRGELFF
CDR3nt: TGTGCCAGCAGTTTATCTTTAAGGGGGGAGCTGTTTTTT

abundance: many
j_gene: TRBJ2-7
d_gene: -
v_gene: TRBV6-1
CDR3aa: CASSTTLTGPYEQYF
CDR3nt: TGTGCCAGCAGCACCACCCTAACAGGGCCCTACGAGCAGTACTTC

abundance: many
j_gene: TRBJ2-1
d_gene: -
v_gene: TRBV28
CDR3aa: CASVRGRDHEQFF
CDR3nt: TGTGCCAGCGTGAGGGGCAGGGACCATGAGCAGTTCTTC

abundance: -
j_gene: TRBJ2-2
d_gene: -
v_gene: TRBV7-9
CDR3aa: CASSPVGASGTGELFF
CDR3nt: TGTGCCAGCAGCCCTGTGGGGGCCAGTGGTACCGGGGAGCTGTTTTTT

abundance: few
j_gene: TRBJ1-2
d_gene: -
v_gene: TRBV20-1
CDR3aa: CSGTGSSNYGYTF
CDR3nt: TGCAGCGGAACAGGATCCTCTAACTATGGCTACACCTTC

abundance: many
j_gene: TRBJ1-2
d_gene: TRBD1
v_gene: TRBV11-3
CDR3aa: CASSYRDRGSANYGYTF
CDR3nt: TGTGCCAGCAGCTACCGGGACAGGGGTTCAGCTAACTATGGCTACACCTTC

abundance: few
j_gene: TRBJ1-1
d_gene: -
v_gene: TRBV10-3
CDR3aa: CAISESAGYEAFF
CDR3nt: TGTGCCATCAGTGAAAGTGCAGGATATGAAGCTTTCTTT

abundance: -
j_gene: TRBJ1-1
d_gene: TRBD1
v_gene: TRBV7-9
CDR3aa: CASSMRQGSAEAFF
CDR3nt: TGTGCCAGCAGCATGAGACAGGGTAGCGCTGAAGCTTTCTTT